This entry lists 28 T cell receptor beta chains sequenced from one sample in a study of blood T cell repertoires in COVID-19. Data came from immunoSEQ multiplex PCR; TCRdb stores just in-frame clones and leaves some out. The sample records about 180,000 clones, more than 75% being singletons. The sample consisted of peripheral blood. All receptors come from a person between 65 and 79 years old with COVID-19, enrolled during active disease.

The rearrangement joins TRBV29-1 to TRBJ1-1; 7 bases are shared with TRBD1. V lost 7 bases, J lost 0 bases, and 5 bases stayed unmatched. Germline CDR1 reads SQVTM; CDR2 reads ANQGSEA. The length of the CDR3 is 13 residues. CDR3 region: CSAGQVMNTEAFF. The CDR3 nucleotides are TGCAGCGCCGGACAGGTCATGAACACTGAAGCTTTCTTT.

The chain combines TRBV2 with TRBJ2-3; 8 positions agree with TRBD2. Germline loops: CDR1 SNHLY, CDR2 FYNNEI. The CDR3 runs to 12 residues. Losses at the gene ends were 6 bases for V and 12 bases for J; bases not matched to a gene: 8. The CDR3 nucleotides read TGTGCCAGCAGGGCCCCTAGCGGGCAACAGTATTTT. It translates to CASRAPSGQQYF.

The rearrangement joins TRBV27 to TRBJ2-7; weak D call: TRBD1 (6 bases). The CDR3 totals 12 residues. V lost 2 bases, J lost 6 bases, and 8 bases lay in between. Germline CDR1 is MNHEY and CDR2 is SMNVEV (reference sequence). CDR3 sequence (DNA): TGTGCCAGCAGTTTAGGGGGCTCCGAGCAGTACTTC. It encodes CASSLGGSEQYF.

The chain joins TRBV18 to TRBJ1-2; 7 bases are a match to TRBD1. The CDR3 runs 14 residues. Trimming cost V 1 base and J 6 bases; bases outside gene matches: 5. In germline, CDR1 is KGHSH, CDR2 LQKENI. CDR3 loop: CASSPRGQSNGYTF. The CDR3 nucleotides are TGTGCCAGCTCACCACGGGGACAGTCCAATGGCTACACCTTC.

The chain combines TRBV5-1 with TRBJ1-1, with TRBD1 matching 8 bases. Germline V gene lookup returns CDR1 SGHRS and CDR2 YFSETQ. Trimming at V came to 1 base and at J to 7 bases, leaving 6 bases not matched to a gene. This CDR3 has 14 amino acids. The CDR3 bases are TGCGCCAGCAGCTTGTCATCAGGGGGCGGTGAAGCTTTCTTT. It yields the protein CASSLSSGGGEAFF.

This clone was found once. The rearrangement joins TRBV12-3 or TRBV12-4 to TRBJ1-3; D ambiguous. V lost 8 bases, J lost 4 bases, and 9 bases lay in between. The CDR3 runs to 12 residues. The CDR3: CASGAAGNTIYF. The CDR3 coding sequence is TGTGCCAGCGGCGCGGCGGGAAACACCATATATTTT.

This clone was observed a single time. The J gene is TRBJ1-6, the V gene TRBV19, with no clear D. Germline V gene sequence: CDR1 LNHDA, CDR2 SQIVND (reference sequence). Trimming shortened V by 5 bases and J by 14 bases, and 16 bases separated the two germline ends. The CDR3 has 13 residues. The CDR3 DNA follows: TGTGCCAGTAGTCTTTCCTCTTCGGGGACCCTCCACTTT. Translated, it gives CASSLSSSGTLHF.

CDR3 residues: CASSSLTPGTGGTYEQYF. The CDR3, as DNA: TGTGCCAGCAGCTCCCTCACTCCCGGGACAGGGGGCACCTACGAGCAGTACTTC. The V gene is TRBV13, the J gene TRBJ2-7; the match to TRBD1 covers 12 bases. Trimming cost V 4 bases and J 2 bases; bases outside gene matches: 12. The CDR3 contains 18 residues. Germline V gene data show CDR1 as PRHDT and CDR2 as FYEKMQ (reference sequence).

This chain uses TRBV11-1 with TRBJ2-3; the match to TRBD1 covers 7 bases. V gave up 7 bases and J gave up 2 bases; unmatched junction bases: 9. The CDR3 has 15 residues. The V gene's germline CDR1 is SGHAT and CDR2 FQDESV (reference sequence). Here the CDR3 reads CASTYRQGNTDTQYF. The CDR3 DNA reads TGTGCCAGCACTTACCGACAGGGCAACACAGATACGCAGTATTTT.

The CDR3 nucleotides are TGTGCCAGCAGCTTAGGTCAAGAGCAGTACTTC. It specifies CASSLGQEQYF. J is TRBJ2-7 and V is TRBV7-9, with no clear D. Germline lookup yields CDR1 SEHNR and CDR2 FQNEAQ (reference sequence). The CDR3 is 11 residues long. V dropped 1 base and J dropped 7 bases, with 5 bases sitting between them.

The chain carries TRBV30 and TRBJ2-1; no definite D call. Germline V gene lookup returns CDR1 GTSNPN and CDR2 SVGIG (reference sequence). The CDR3 length is 11 residues. V was cut by 0 bases and J by 10 bases, with 7 bases left in between. The CDR3 nucleotides are TGTGCCTGGAGTGTACCCCTAGAGCAGTTCTTC. Translating gives CAWSVPLEQFF. Looking up the rest from reference TRBV30 and TRBJ2-1 gives the full variable domain: SQTIHQWPATLVQPVGSPLSLECTVEGTSNPNLYWYRQAAGRGLQLLFYSVGIGQISSEVPQNLSASRPQDRQFILSSKKLLLSDSGFYLCAWSVPLEQFFGPGTRLTVL.

This clone was seen only a few times. The rearrangement links TRBV6-2 or TRBV6-3 to TRBJ1-6; D might be TRBD1 (6 bases). Germline assignment: CDR1 MNHEY and CDR2 SVGEGT. CDR3 size: 15 residues. The V end lost 6 bases, the J end lost 7 bases, and 16 bases lay between the germline ends. The CDR3 region has the DNA TGTGCCAGCAGGCCTACAGGGCTAGGGAATTCACCCCTCCACTTT. It yields the protein CASRPTGLGNSPLHF.

This chain joins TRBV5-1 and TRBJ2-5; D possibly corresponds to TRBD2 (6 bases). Trimming removed 0 bases at V and 5 bases at J, with 17 bases between. The germline gives CDR1 SGHRS, CDR2 YFSETQ. The CDR3 loop spans 16 amino acids. The CDR3 DNA reads as TGCGCCAGCAGCTTGGTCGGGAGTGGTTCTTCGGAGACCCAGTACTTC. It encodes CASSLVGSGSSETQYF.

V is TRBV6-1 and J is TRBJ1-5; a possible D gene is TRBD1 (5 bases). V was trimmed by 3 bases and J by 9 bases, leaving 12 bases between them. The CDR3 has 13 amino acids. Germline-derived CDR1 and CDR2 are MNHNS and SASEGT. The DNA for the CDR3 is TGTGCCAGCAGTGACACCTCCAGGGTGCCCCAGCATTTT. It encodes CASSDTSRVPQHF.

This chain uses TRBV2 with TRBJ1-6; 7 positions agree with TRBD1. Germline V lookup: CDR1 SNHLY, CDR2 FYNNEI. Trimming cost V 5 bases and J 9 bases; bases outside gene matches: 7. The CDR3 consists of 14 residues. Here the CDR3 reads CASSRQGQGSPLHF. Written as DNA, the CDR3 is TGTGCCAGCAGTAGACAGGGTCAAGGTTCACCCCTCCACTTT.

This clone has only one observation. V and J are TRBV27 and TRBJ2-5; 8 bases line up with TRBD1. The CDR3 covers 18 residues. Germline V gene lookup returns CDR1 MNHEY and CDR2 SMNVEV (reference sequence). V lost 6 bases, J lost 5 bases, and 20 bases stayed unmatched. The CDR3 DNA is TGTGCCAGCAGCCGTACACTTAGGCTGGGACAGGCCCGCGAGACCCAGTACTTC. This encodes CASSRTLRLGQARETQYF.

CDR3 nucleotides: TGTGCCAGCAGTTTGGCAGGGCCGGCCGGAAACACCATATATTTT. The encoded protein is CASSLAGPAGNTIYF. The V call is TRBV28, the J call TRBJ1-3, with D tentatively TRBD1 (5 bases). The CDR3 totals 15 residues. Germline CDR1 MDHEN, CDR2 SYDVKM. Trimming shortened V by 3 bases and J by 4 bases, and 13 bases separated the two germline ends.

The rearrangement links TRBV24-1 to TRBJ1-5, with 8 positions matching TRBD1. The germline CDR1 and CDR2 sequences are KGHDR and SFDVKD. The CDR3 is made up of 17 amino acids. V lost 3 bases, J lost 6 bases, and 12 bases stayed unmatched. The CDR3 DNA reads as TGTGCCACCAGTGATCGACGGACAGGGCTGGGGGGTCAGCCCCAGCATTTT. It yields the protein CATSDRRTGLGGQPQHF.

This chain connects TRBV2 to TRBJ2-3; 10 bases fit TRBD2. CDR1 and CDR2 (germline): SNHLY, FYNNEI. The J segment lost 5 bases and the V segment lost 8 bases, leaving 22 bases of the junction unmatched. This CDR3 is built from 19 residues. CDR3 protein: CASGGYRSTSGAGIDTQYF. The DNA of the CDR3 is TGTGCCAGCGGTGGATACAGAAGTACTAGCGGGGCGGGCATAGATACGCAGTATTTT.

The genes are TRBV18 and TRBJ2-1; D is possibly TRBD2 (5 bases). V was trimmed by 6 bases and J by 8 bases, leaving 20 bases between them. The germline CDR1 and CDR2 sequences are KGHSH and LQKENI. CDR3 size: 15 residues. The CDR3 spells CASSPSGVGAHEQFF. The CDR3 DNA reads TGTGCCAGCTCCCCGAGCGGAGTGGGTGCGCATGAGCAGTTCTTC.

This sequence joins TRBV5-1 and TRBJ2-1; perhaps TRBD1 as D (5 bases). Germline values: CDR1 SGHRS, CDR2 YFSETQ. This CDR3 has 15 residues. Trimming pared 1 base from V and 4 bases from J, leaving 12 bases between. The CDR3 DNA follows: TGCGCCAGCAGCTTGTCAGGGCTAGGATACAATGAGCAGTTCTTC. This codes for CASSLSGLGYNEQFF.

The chain combines TRBV10-1 with TRBJ2-5, with 8 bases fitting TRBD2. With 6 bases clipped from V and 3 bases from J, the junction kept 15 bases outside the gene matches. The CDR3 sequence is 17 residues long. Looked up from germline, CDR1 is WNHNN and CDR2 is SYGVQD (reference sequence). CDR3 loop: CASRRRHRTAGEETQYF. In DNA, the CDR3 is TGCGCCAGCAGGAGGAGGCACAGGACAGCGGGGGAAGAGACCCAGTACTTC.

This chain connects TRBV7-8 to TRBJ1-1; 8 nucleotides line up with TRBD1. This CDR3 has 16 residues. CDR1 is SGHVS and CDR2 is FQNEAQ in the germline V gene. The trim removed 5 bases at V and 1 base at J, leaving 9 bases unmatched. The CDR3: CASSPARTGPNTEAFF. The CDR3 DNA follows: TGTGCCAGCAGCCCCGCCCGGACAGGGCCGAACACTGAAGCTTTCTTT.

This chain connects TRBV7-9 to TRBJ2-1; the D is unclear. The CDR3 is 15 residues long. Trimming stripped 6 bases from V and 0 bases from J, with 12 bases between. Germline lookup yields CDR1 SEHNR and CDR2 FQNEAQ (reference sequence). CDR3 residues: CASRTGESSYNEQFF. The DNA of the CDR3 is TGTGCCAGCAGAACCGGAGAAAGCTCCTACAATGAGCAGTTCTTC.

The chain combines TRBV18 with TRBJ1-1; 9 nucleotides align to TRBD1. Germline V gene data show CDR1 as KGHSH and CDR2 as LQKENI. After removal of 8 bases from V and 3 bases from J, the junction contained 4 bases not matched to a gene. CDR3 length: 13 residues. CDR3 region: CASDRGGDTEAFF. In DNA form, the CDR3 reads TGTGCCAGCGACAGGGGGGGGGACACTGAAGCTTTCTTT.

The rearrangement links TRBV6-2 or TRBV6-3 to TRBJ1-1; maybe TRBD1 (6 bases). V lost 6 bases and J lost 1, with 12 bases in between. The length of the CDR3 is 14 residues. Germline CDR1 and CDR2: MNHEY and SVGEGT. The DNA of the CDR3 is TGTGCCAGCAGCCCCACAGGGACGAACACTGAAGCTTTCTTT. Translated: CASSPTGTNTEAFF.

V is TRBV3-1 (or the pseudogene TRBV3-2) and J is TRBJ1-3; D remains ambiguous. Trimming removed 2 bases from V and 3 bases from J, with 2 bases in between. This CDR3 spans 12 amino acids. The germline gives CDR1 LGHDT, CDR2 YNNKEL (reference sequence). CDR3 sequence reads: CASSQYGNTIYF. CDR3 in DNA: TGTGCCAGCAGCCAATATGGAAACACCATATATTTT.

The J gene is TRBJ2-2, the V gene TRBV5-4, with D maybe TRBD2 (5 bases). The V and J ends lost 9 bases and 6 bases respectively, with 21 bases between them. The CDR3 spans 15 residues. Germline assignment: CDR1 SGHNT and CDR2 YYREEE (reference sequence). In nucleotides, the CDR3 is TGTGCCACCCGCGCTCATGGGGAGTCGGCCGGGGAGCTGTTTTTT. Protein sequence: CATRAHGESAGELFF.